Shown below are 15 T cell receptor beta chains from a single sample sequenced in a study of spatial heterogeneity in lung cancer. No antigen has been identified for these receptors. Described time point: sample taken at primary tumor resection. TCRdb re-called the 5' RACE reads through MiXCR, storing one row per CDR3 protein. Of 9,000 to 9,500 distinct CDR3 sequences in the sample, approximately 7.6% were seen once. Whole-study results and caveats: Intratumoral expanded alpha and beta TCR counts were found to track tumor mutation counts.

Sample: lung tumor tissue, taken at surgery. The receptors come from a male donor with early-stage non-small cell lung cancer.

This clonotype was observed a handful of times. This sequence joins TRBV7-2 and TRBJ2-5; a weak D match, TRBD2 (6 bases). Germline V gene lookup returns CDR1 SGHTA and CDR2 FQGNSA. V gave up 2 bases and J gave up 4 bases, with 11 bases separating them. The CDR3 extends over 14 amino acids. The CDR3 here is CASSLKAGPETQYF. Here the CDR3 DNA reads TGTGCCAGCAGCTTAAAGGCGGGACCAGAGACCCAGTACTTC.

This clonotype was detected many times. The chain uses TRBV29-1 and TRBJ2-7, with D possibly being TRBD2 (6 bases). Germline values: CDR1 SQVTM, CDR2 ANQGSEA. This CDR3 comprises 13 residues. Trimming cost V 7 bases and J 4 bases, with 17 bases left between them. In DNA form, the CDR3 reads TGCAGCGGGGGGTCGGGAGAAGGATACGAGCAGTACTTC. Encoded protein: CSGGSGEGYEQYF.

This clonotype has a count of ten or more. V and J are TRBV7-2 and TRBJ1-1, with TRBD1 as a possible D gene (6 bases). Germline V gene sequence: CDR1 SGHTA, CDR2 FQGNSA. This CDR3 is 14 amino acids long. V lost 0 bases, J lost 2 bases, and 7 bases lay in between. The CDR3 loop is CASSLAGTNTEAFF. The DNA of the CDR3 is TGTGCCAGCAGCTTAGCAGGGACAAACACTGAAGCTTTCTTT.

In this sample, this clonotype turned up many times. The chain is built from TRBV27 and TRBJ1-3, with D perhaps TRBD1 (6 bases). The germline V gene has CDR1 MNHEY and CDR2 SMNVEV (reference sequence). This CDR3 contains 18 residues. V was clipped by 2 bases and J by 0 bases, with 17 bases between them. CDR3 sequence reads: CASSLIGIGGFSGNTIYF. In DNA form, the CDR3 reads TGTGCCAGCAGTTTAATCGGGATAGGGGGTTTCTCTGGAAACACCATATATTTT.

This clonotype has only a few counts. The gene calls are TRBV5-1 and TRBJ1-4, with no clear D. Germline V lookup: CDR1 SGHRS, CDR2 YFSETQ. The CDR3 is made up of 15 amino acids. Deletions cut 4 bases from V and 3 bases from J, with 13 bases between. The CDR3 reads CASSGRREANEKLFF. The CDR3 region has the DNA TGCGCCAGCAGCGGGAGGAGGGAGGCTAATGAAAAACTGTTTTTT.

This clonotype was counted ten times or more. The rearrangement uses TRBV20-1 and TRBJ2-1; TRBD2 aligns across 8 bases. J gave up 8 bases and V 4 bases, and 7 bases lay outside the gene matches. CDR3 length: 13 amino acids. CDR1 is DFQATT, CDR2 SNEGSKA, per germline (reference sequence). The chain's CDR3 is CSAMSGSLDEQFF. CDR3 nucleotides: TGCAGTGCTATGAGCGGGAGTTTGGATGAGCAGTTCTTC.

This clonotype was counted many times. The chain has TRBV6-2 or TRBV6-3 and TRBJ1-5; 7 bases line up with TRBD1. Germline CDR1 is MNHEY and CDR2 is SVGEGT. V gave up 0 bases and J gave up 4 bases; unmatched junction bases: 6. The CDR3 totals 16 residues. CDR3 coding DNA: TGTGCCAGCAGTTACTCGACGGCCAGGGGGAATCAGCCCCAGCATTTT. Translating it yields CASSYSTARGNQPQHF.

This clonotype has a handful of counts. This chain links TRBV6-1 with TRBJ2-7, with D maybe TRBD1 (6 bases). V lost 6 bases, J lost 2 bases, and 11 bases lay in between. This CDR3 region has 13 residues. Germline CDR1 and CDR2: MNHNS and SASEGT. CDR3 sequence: CASRAGTPYEQYF. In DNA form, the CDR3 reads TGTGCCAGCAGGGCCGGGACACCCTACGAGCAGTACTTC.

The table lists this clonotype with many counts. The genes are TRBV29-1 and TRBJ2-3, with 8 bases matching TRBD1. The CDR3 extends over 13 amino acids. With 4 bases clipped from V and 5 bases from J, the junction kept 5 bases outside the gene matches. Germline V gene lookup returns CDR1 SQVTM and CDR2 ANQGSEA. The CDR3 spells CSVVTGGEDTQYF. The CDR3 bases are TGCAGCGTTGTAACAGGGGGTGAAGATACGCAGTATTTT.

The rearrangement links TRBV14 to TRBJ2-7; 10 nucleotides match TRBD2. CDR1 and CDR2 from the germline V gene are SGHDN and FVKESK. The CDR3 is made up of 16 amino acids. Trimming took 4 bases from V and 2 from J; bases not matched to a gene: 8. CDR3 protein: CASSPPGLAQAYEQYF. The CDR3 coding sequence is TGTGCCAGCAGCCCACCGGGACTAGCGCAAGCCTACGAGCAGTACTTC.

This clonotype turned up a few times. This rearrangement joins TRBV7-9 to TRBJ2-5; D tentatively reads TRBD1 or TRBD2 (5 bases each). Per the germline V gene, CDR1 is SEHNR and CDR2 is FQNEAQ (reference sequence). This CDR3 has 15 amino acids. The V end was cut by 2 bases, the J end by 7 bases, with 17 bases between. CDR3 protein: CASSLIGARRGTQYF. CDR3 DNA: TGTGCCAGCAGCTTAATCGGGGCCAGGCGAGGGACCCAGTACTTC.

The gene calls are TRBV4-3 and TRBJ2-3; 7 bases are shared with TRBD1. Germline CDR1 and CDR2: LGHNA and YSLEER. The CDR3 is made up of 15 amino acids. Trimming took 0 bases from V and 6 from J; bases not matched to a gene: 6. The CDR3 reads CASSQDPQGWDTQYF. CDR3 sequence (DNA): TGCGCCAGCAGCCAAGATCCACAGGGGTGGGATACGCAGTATTTT.

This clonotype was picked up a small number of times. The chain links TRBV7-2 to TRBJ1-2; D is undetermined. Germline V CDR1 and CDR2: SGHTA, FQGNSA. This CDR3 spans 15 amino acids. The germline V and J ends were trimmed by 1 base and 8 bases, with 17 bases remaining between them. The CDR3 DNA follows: TGTGCCAGCAGCTTAGTACCAATAACGAGAGAGGGCTACACCTTC. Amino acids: CASSLVPITREGYTF.

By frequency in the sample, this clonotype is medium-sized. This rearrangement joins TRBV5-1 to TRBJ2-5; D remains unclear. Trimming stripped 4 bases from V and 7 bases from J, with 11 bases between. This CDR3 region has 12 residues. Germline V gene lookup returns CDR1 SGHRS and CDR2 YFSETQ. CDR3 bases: TGCGCCAGCAGCCCCGAAGTCGGGACCCAGTACTTC. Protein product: CASSPEVGTQYF.

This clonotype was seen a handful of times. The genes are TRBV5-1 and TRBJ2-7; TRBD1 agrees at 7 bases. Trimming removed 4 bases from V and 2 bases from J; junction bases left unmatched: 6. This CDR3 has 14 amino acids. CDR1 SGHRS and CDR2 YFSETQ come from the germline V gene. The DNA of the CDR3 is TGCGCCAGCAGCCAAAGACAGGGCCCCTACGAGCAGTACTTC. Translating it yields CASSQRQGPYEQYF.